The sequence of this T cell receptor (beta chain) was determined in a study of blood T cells in healthy people across ages. On this clonotype itself: Its cognate antigen is unknown.

The V and J ends lost 2 bases and 5 bases respectively, with 15 bases between them. CDR1 and CDR2 (germline): DFQATT, SNEGSKA (reference sequence). The length of the CDR3 is 14 residues. PCR was performed a second time for roughly 7 to 12 cycles using a sample-barcoded 5' primer and a J-beta primer mix. TCRdb re-called the 5' RACE reads through MiXCR, storing one row per CDR3 protein. The table shows about 1.5 million distinct CDR3 sequences, with under 55% occurring only once. Regarding the study as a whole: Older individuals had lower TCR beta diversity per million T cells (the decline was roughly linear). Long-lived donors exceeded aged donors in naive CD4+ cells and diversity.

The genes are TRBV20-1 and TRBJ1-2; D ambiguous. Specimen: blood. The receptor comes from a woman aged 18-29 years in good health. CDR3 residues: CSARTTRNLYGYTF. As DNA, the CDR3 is TGCAGTGCTAGAACTACACGGAACTTATATGGCTACACCTTC.